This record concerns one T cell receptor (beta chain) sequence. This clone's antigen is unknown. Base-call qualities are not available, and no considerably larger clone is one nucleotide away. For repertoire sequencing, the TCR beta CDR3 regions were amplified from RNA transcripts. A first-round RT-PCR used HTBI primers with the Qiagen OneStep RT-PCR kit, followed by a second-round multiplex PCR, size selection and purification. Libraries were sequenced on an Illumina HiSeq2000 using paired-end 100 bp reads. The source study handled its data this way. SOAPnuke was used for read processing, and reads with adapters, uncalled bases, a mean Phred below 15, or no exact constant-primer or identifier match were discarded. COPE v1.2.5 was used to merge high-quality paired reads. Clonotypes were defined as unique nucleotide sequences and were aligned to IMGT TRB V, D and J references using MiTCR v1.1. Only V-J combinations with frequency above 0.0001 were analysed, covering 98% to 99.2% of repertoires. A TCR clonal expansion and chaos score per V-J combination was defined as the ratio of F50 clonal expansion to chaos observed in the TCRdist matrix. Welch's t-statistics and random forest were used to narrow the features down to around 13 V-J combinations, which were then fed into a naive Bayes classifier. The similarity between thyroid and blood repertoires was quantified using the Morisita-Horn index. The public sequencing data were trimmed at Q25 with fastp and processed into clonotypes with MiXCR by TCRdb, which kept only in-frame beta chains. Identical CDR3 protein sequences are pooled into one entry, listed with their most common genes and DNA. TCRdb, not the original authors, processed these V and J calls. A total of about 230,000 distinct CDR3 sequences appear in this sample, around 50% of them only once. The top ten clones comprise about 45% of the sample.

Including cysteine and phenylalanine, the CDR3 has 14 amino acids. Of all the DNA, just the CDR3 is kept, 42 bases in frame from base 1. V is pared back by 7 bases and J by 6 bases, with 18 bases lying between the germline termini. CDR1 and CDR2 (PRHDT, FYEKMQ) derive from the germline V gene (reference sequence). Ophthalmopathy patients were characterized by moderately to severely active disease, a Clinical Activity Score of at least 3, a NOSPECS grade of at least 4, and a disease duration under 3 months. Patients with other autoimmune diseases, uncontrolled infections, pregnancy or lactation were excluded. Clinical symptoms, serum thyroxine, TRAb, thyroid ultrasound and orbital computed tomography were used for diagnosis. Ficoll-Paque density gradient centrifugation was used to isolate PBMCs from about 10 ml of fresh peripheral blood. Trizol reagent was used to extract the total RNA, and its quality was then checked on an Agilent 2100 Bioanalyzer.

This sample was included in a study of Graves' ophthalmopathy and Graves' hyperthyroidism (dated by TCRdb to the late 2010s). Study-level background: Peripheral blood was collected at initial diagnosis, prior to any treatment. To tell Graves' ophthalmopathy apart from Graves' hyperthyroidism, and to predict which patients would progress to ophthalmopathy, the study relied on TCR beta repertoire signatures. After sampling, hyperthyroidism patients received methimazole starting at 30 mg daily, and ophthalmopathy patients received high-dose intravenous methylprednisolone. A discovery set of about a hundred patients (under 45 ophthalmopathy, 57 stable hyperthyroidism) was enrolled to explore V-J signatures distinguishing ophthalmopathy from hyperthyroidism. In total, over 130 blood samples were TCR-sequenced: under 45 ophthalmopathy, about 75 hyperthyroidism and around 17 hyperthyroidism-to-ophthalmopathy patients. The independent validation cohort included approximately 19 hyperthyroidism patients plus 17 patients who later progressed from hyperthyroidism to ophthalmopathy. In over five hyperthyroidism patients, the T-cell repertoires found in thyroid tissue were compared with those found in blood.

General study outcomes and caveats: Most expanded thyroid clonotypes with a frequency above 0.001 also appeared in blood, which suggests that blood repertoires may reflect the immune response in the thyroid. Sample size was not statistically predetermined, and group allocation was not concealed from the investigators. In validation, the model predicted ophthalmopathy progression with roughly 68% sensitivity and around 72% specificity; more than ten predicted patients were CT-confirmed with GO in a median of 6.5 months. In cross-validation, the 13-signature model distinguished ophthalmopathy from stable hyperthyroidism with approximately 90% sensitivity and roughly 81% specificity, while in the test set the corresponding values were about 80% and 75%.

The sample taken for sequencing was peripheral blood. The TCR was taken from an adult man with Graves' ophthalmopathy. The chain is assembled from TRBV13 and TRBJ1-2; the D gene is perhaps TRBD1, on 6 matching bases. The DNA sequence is TGTGCCAGCACTCGGACGGGGGCCTCCGATGGCTACACCTTC. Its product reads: CASTRTGASDGYTF.